Listed below are T cell receptor beta chains from one sample, sequenced in a study of OX40 agonist ivuxolimab in advanced cancers. Sequenced by immunoSEQ multiplex PCR; TCRdb stores in-frame clones only, minus some. The data show roughly 35,000 clones, around 80% seen once. Sample: CD4+ or CD8+ T cells sorted from blood, taken in a trial of the OX40 agonist ivuxolimab. Every receptor here comes from an adult with an advanced solid tumor such as melanoma, head and neck, liver or kidney cancer. The conserved cysteine and the conserved F or W are not part of the CDR3 here. The order of the fields is D gene, V gene, J gene, CDR3 protein. D genes are given only for firm matches.

-	TRBV28	TRBJ2-3	ASRSTSGAFPPDTQY
-	TRBV29-1	TRBJ2-7	SVEEQPSYEQY
-	TRBV7-6	TRBJ2-1	ASSLEPDSSYNEQF
TRBD1	TRBV5-1	TRBJ1-4	ASSFGWDRAANEKLF
-	TRBV11-2	TRBJ1-1	ASSLVVTGWSTEAF
-	TRBV5-4	TRBJ1-1	ATTPESFGIGTEAF
-	TRBV7-9	TRBJ1-5	ASSSLLEAGQPQH
-	TRBV6-1	TRBJ1-1	ASSGRENTEAF
-	TRBV12-2	TRBJ2-7	AGSNLLREQY
-	TRBV7-9	TRBJ1-1	ASTPSTEAF
-	TRBV27	TRBJ1-3	ASSLSSRQGNTIY
-	TRBV30	TRBJ2-2	AWSVRGGTGELF
TRBD1	TRBV7-2	TRBJ1-1	ASSFSGQGAQNTEAF
TRBD1	TRBV6-6	TRBJ1-2	ASSRGTDYGYT
-	TRBV7-9	TRBJ1-5	ASSLDEGDQPQH
-	TRBV27	TRBJ1-2	ASSFRIAGLYGYT
TRBD1	TRBV29-1	TRBJ1-2	SVVAGGYGYT
-	TRBV27	TRBJ2-2	ASSFRLQINTGELF
-	TRBV5-6	TRBJ2-7	ASSPPASPYEQY
-	TRBV29-1	TRBJ1-5	SVGTGDQPQH
-	TRBV29-1	TRBJ1-3	SVQGSSGNTIY
TRBD1	TRBV28	TRBJ2-1	ASSPTGDNEQF
-	TRBV4-2	TRBJ1-2	ASSFAGFYGYT
TRBD1	TRBV11-3	TRBJ1-2	ASSRSPGQSHLNGYT
TRBD2	TRBV15	TRBJ2-1	ATSSLAGEVQF
TRBD1	TRBV6-5	TRBJ1-2	ASSGQTGGDYGYT
TRBD2	TRBV30	TRBJ2-5	AWSTGLAGVQETQY
-	TRBV11-3	TRBJ1-1	ASSPTVGTEAF
-	TRBV6-6	TRBJ1-1	ASSYSIPGDDTEAF
-	TRBV19	-	ASSQGPAVGEQY
TRBD1	TRBV10-3	TRBJ1-2	AITGQEGYYGYT
TRBD2	TRBV30	TRBJ2-3	AWSEGSGGADTQY
-	TRBV30	TRBJ1-4	AWSVRLLEKLF
TRBD2	TRBV19	TRBJ2-1	ASSPVLAGALMSSYNEQF